This T cell receptor (beta chain) was found in a study of OX40 agonist ivuxolimab in advanced cancers. Method: immunoSEQ multiplex PCR; TCRdb's copy keeps in-frame clones and lacks some. The top ten clones hold 13% to 15% of a sample with 9,000 to 13,000 clones, 80% of them seen once. The CDR3 consists of 14 residues. Trimming cost V 10 bases and J 6 bases; bases outside gene matches: 9. The germline gives CDR1 ENHRY, CDR2 SYGVKD. The chain has TRBV10-3 and TRBJ2-7, with 13 nucleotides matching TRBD2. The sequenced sample was CD4+ or CD8+ T cells sorted from blood, obtained in a trial of the OX40 agonist ivuxolimab. This clonotype was sampled from an adult with an advanced solid tumor such as melanoma, head and neck, liver or kidney cancer. CDR3 amino acids: CANGTSGKYLEQYF. Here the CDR3 DNA reads TGTGCCAACGGGACTAGCGGGAAATACCTCGAGCAGTACTTC.